The T cell receptor beta chain described here comes from a study of blood T cell repertoires in COVID-19. In the study overall: Some COVID-19 samples were acute and others convalescent; all came from the United States, Italy and Spain. PBMCs, B-cell-depleted T cells, or T cells were the source of the cDNA or gDNA that made up the material.

As handled by the study authors: Researchers report that nucleated cell counts were estimated from reference gene primer amplification. Assay used: immunoSEQ multiplex PCR; TCRdb lists only in-frame clones, some missing. From that table come the V and J calls and clone size; the DNA was used to work out D and trimming. This sample has more than 45,000 clones, with roughly nine tenths found just once. There are 16 residues in the CDR3. Germline lookup yields CDR1 ENHRY and CDR2 SYGVKD. Trimming removed 10 bases at V and 0 bases at J, with 21 bases between. Sequences were obtained from peripheral blood. This chain uses TRBV10-3 with TRBJ1-1, with D tentatively TRBD1 (5 bases). This TCR was sampled from a human donor in a cohort sampled during active COVID-19. CDR3 in DNA: TGTGCCACCCTGGGGGGAGACAGAACCATGAACACTGAAGCTTTCTTT. Protein: CATLGGDRTMNTEAFF.